This is a list of T cell receptor beta chains from one sample in a study of blood T cell repertoires in COVID-19. The data were produced by immunoSEQ multiplex PCR, yet TCRdb's version contains in-frame clones alone and is incomplete. The sample holds tens of thousands of clones; 65% to 85% are singletons and the top ten take 28%. The source material was peripheral blood. All receptors derive from a human donor in a cohort sampled during active COVID-19. Both conserved end residues are part of each CDR3. The order of the fields is D gene, J gene, clone size, V gene, CDR3 DNA, CDR3 protein. A D gene is named only where the DNA matches it firmly. Rows give clone size only sometimes, using once, few, many, or a class for an expanded clone.

d_gene: -
j_gene: TRBJ2-3
abundance: -
v_gene: TRBV7-9
CDR3nt: TGTGCCAGCAGCTTAGCCGGACACCAATTTTCCACAGATACGCAGTATTTT
CDR3aa: CASSLAGHQFSTDTQYF

d_gene: -
j_gene: TRBJ1-1
abundance: -
v_gene: TRBV3-1/TRBV3-2
CDR3nt: TGTGCCAGCAGCCAAGCGGGAGGGATGAACACTGAAGCTTTCTTT
CDR3aa: CASSQAGGMNTEAFF

d_gene: -
j_gene: TRBJ1-4
abundance: -
v_gene: TRBV10-3
CDR3nt: TGTGCCATCAGTGCAGGGCCCACTAATGAAAAACTGTTTTTT
CDR3aa: CAISAGPTNEKLFF

d_gene: TRBD1
j_gene: TRBJ2-5
abundance: -
v_gene: TRBV7-6
CDR3nt: TGTGCCAGCAGCGCAGGACAGGGAGGAAAAGAGACCCAGTACTTC
CDR3aa: CASSAGQGGKETQYF

d_gene: -
j_gene: TRBJ1-6
abundance: -
v_gene: TRBV2
CDR3nt: TGTGCCAGCAGTGAAACCGGGAGAGTGACACCCCTCCACTTT
CDR3aa: CASSETGRVTPLHF

d_gene: TRBD2
j_gene: TRBJ2-1
abundance: -
v_gene: TRBV7-3
CDR3nt: TGTGCCAGCTCGAGCGGGGGTAACAATGAGCAGTTCTTC
CDR3aa: CASSSGGNNEQFF

d_gene: -
j_gene: TRBJ1-2
abundance: -
v_gene: TRBV27
CDR3nt: TGTGCCAGCAGTCGAATCGGGGAGAACTATGGCTACACCTTC
CDR3aa: CASSRIGENYGYTF

d_gene: TRBD1
j_gene: TRBJ2-7
abundance: -
v_gene: TRBV20-1
CDR3nt: TGCAGTGCTAGTGACGGGACAGACTACGAGCAGTACTTC
CDR3aa: CSASDGTDYEQYF

d_gene: -
j_gene: TRBJ1-5
abundance: -
v_gene: TRBV19
CDR3nt: TGTGCCAGTAGTATCAGCCCAGGGGCTTATAGCAATCAGCCCCAGCATTTT
CDR3aa: CASSISPGAYSNQPQHF

d_gene: TRBD1
j_gene: TRBJ2-2
abundance: -
v_gene: TRBV9
CDR3nt: TGTGCCAGCAGCGCCCGGACAGGGTGGACCGGGGAGCTGTTTTTT
CDR3aa: CASSARTGWTGELFF

d_gene: -
j_gene: TRBJ2-7
abundance: -
v_gene: TRBV6-9
CDR3nt: TGTGCCAGCAGCCCTGAAACTAGCGCGGGGACAGGTCTTTGCTACGAGCAGTACTTC
CDR3aa: CASSPETSAGTGLCYEQYF

d_gene: -
j_gene: TRBJ2-2
abundance: -
v_gene: TRBV24-1
CDR3nt: TGTGCCACCAGTGAGGGTGGGCCTGGAAAGCTGTTTTTT
CDR3aa: CATSEGGPGKLFF

d_gene: TRBD1
j_gene: TRBJ2-1
abundance: -
v_gene: TRBV9
CDR3nt: TGTGCCAGCAGCGTCGGGACAGTGGAAAATGAGCAGTTCTTC
CDR3aa: CASSVGTVENEQFF

d_gene: TRBD1
j_gene: TRBJ1-1
abundance: -
v_gene: TRBV15
CDR3nt: TGTGCCACCAGCATCAAACGACAGGGGGTAGAAGCTTTCTTT
CDR3aa: CATSIKRQGVEAFF

d_gene: -
j_gene: TRBJ2-3
abundance: -
v_gene: TRBV4-3
CDR3nt: TGCGCCAGCAGCCAAGTTCCAGTGGGCGGGATCACAGATACGCAGTATTTT
CDR3aa: CASSQVPVGGITDTQYF

d_gene: -
j_gene: TRBJ2-7
abundance: -
v_gene: TRBV19
CDR3nt: TGTGCCAGTAGTATAGGTTGGACAAATACCTACGAGCAGTACTTC
CDR3aa: CASSIGWTNTYEQYF

d_gene: -
j_gene: TRBJ2-1
abundance: -
v_gene: TRBV5-5
CDR3nt: TGTGCCAGCAGCTTGGTCCGGAATGAGCAGTTCTTC
CDR3aa: CASSLVRNEQFF

d_gene: -
j_gene: TRBJ1-1
abundance: -
v_gene: TRBV2
CDR3nt: TGTGCCAGCAGTGTAGGGGCTGAAGCTTTCTTT
CDR3aa: CASSVGAEAFF

d_gene: -
j_gene: TRBJ2-3
abundance: -
v_gene: TRBV12-3/TRBV12-4
CDR3nt: TGTGCCAGCAGTTTAAGGGGAAAGGATACGCAGTATTTT
CDR3aa: CASSLRGKDTQYF

d_gene: TRBD1
j_gene: TRBJ1-6
abundance: -
v_gene: TRBV13
CDR3nt: TGTGCCAGCAGCGACCGGGACAGGAGTTCACCCCTCCACTTT
CDR3aa: CASSDRDRSSPLHF

d_gene: TRBD1
j_gene: TRBJ1-1
abundance: few
v_gene: TRBV14
CDR3nt: TGTGCCAGCAGCCCCTATCGGACAGGGGGGACTGAAGCTTTCTTT
CDR3aa: CASSPYRTGGTEAFF

d_gene: TRBD1
j_gene: TRBJ2-2
abundance: -
v_gene: TRBV15
CDR3nt: TGTGCCACCAGCAGAGCCCGGGGGACAGGGGCCGGGGAGCTGTTTTTT
CDR3aa: CATSRARGTGAGELFF